The 5 T cell receptor beta chains below were found in one sample sequenced in a study of cytomegalovirus exposure and HLA in healthy donors. With 60 Vbeta and 13 Jbeta primers, the PCR was carried out. The protocol was immunoSEQ multiplex PCR, while the TCRdb copy is restricted to in-frame clones and leaves out a portion. Among around 100,000 clones listed, about three quarters were seen once. Sequencing was carried out using PBMCs. The source of these receptors is a female donor in good health and CMV-seropositive.

This chain connects TRBV15 to TRBJ1-1; no firm D call. Germline CDR1 and CDR2: LNHNV and YYDKDF (reference sequence). Trimming removed 2 bases from V and 1 base from J, with 8 bases in between. There are 14 residues in the CDR3. CDR3 coding DNA: TGTGCCACCAGCAGACTTGACTCGAACACTGAAGCTTTCTTT. Its protein is CATSRLDSNTEAFF.

This sequence joins TRBV6-5 and TRBJ1-1, with 8 bases lining up with TRBD1. The V gene's germline CDR1 is MNHEY and CDR2 SVGAGI. The CDR3 extends over 15 amino acids. V dropped 4 bases and J dropped 5; count of bases not matched to a gene: 9. CDR3 sequence: CASSSGQGGRTEAFF. The CDR3 coding sequence is TGTGCCAGCAGTTCTGGACAGGGTGGGAGGACTGAAGCTTTCTTT.

The chain is built from TRBV6-5 and TRBJ2-7; possible D gene TRBD1, 5 bases. The CDR3 loop spans 15 amino acids. The germline V gene encodes CDR1 MNHEY and CDR2 SVGAGI. V lost 4 bases, J lost 1 base, and 14 bases lay in between. The CDR3 here is CASSWKKTESYEQYF. DNA of the CDR3: TGTGCCAGCAGTTGGAAAAAGACAGAGTCCTACGAGCAGTACTTC.

V usage is TRBV7-9 and J usage is TRBJ2-7; 9 bases align to TRBD1. The CDR3 is 16 amino acids. CDR1 and CDR2 from the germline V gene are SEHNR and FQNEAQ (reference sequence). The trim removed 5 bases at V and 1 base at J, leaving 9 bases unmatched. Written as DNA, the CDR3 is TGTGCCAGCAGCCCCGGACCGGGACAGGGATCCTACGAGCAGTACTTC. This translates into CASSPGPGQGSYEQYF.

This chain links TRBV9 with TRBJ2-7, with 7 bases identical to TRBD1. Trimming took 5 bases from V and 4 from J; bases not matched to a gene: 6. Germline assignment: CDR1 SGDLS and CDR2 YYNGEE. The CDR3 is 13 residues long. For the CDR3, the DNA is TGTGCCAGCAGAGACAGGGTCCCTTACGAGCAGTACTTC. The encoded protein is CASRDRVPYEQYF. The whole variable domain, filled in from reference TRBV9 and TRBJ2-7, reads DSGVTQTPKHLITATGQRVTLRCSPRSGDLSVYWYQQSLDQGLQFLIQYYNGEERAKGNILERFSAQQFPDLHSELNLSSLELGDSALYFCASRDRVPYEQYFGPGTRLTVT.